A selection of T cell receptor beta chains follows, all from one sample in a study of radiotherapy plus CTLA-4 blockade in lung cancer. TCRdb's table, derived via immunoSEQ multiplex PCR, lists solely in-frame clones and lacks some. The sample consists of approximately 77,000 clones, around 76% of them appearing once. The specimen was peripheral blood, collected from a patient treated with radiotherapy plus ipilimumab. The receptors stem from a human donor with non-small cell lung cancer whose response to radiotherapy plus ipilimumab could not be evaluated. Some clones in this sample may be carry-over from other donors' samples. Each CDR3 is given with its conserved first and last residue. The order of the fields is V gene, clone size, J gene, D gene, CDR3 protein, CDR3 DNA. The D gene is left open where the match is weak. A clone size is listed for some rows: how often the clone was seen (once, few, many), or a class if it is expanded.

>TRBV5-6|.|TRBJ2-7|TRBD1
CASSSGQRTQYF
TGTGCCAGCAGCTCGGGACAGCGGACGCAGTACTTC
>TRBV6-1|.|TRBJ2-7|.
CASSRGETPYEQYF
TGTGCCAGCAGCCGGGGTGAGACCCCTTACGAGCAGTACTTC
>TRBV7-2|.|TRBJ2-4|.
CASSPQGAKNIQYF
TGTGCCAGCAGCCCGCAGGGAGCCAAAAACATTCAGTACTTC
>TRBV6-6|.|TRBJ1-2|.
CATNGGGRNGYTF
TGTGCCACCAACGGGGGGGGGCGGAATGGCTACACCTTC
>TRBV29-1|.|TRBJ1-2|.
CSVDSGMGWNGYTF
TGCAGCGTTGATTCCGGGATGGGTTGGAATGGCTACACCTTC
>TRBV7-8|once|TRBJ2-2|.
CASSLGRADTGELFF
TGTGCCAGCAGCTTAGGCAGGGCGGACACCGGGGAGCTGTTTTTT
>TRBV5-1|.|TRBJ2-5|.
CASSPPQGETQYF
TGCGCCAGCAGCCCCCCTCAGGGAGAGACCCAGTACTTC
>TRBV28|.|TRBJ1-1|TRBD1
CASRQSGQGYTEAFF
TGTGCCAGCAGGCAGTCAGGACAGGGGTACACTGAAGCTTTCTTT
>TRBV5-1|.|TRBJ2-5|.
CASSLSLGQETQYF
TGCGCCAGCAGCTTGTCTCTAGGCCAAGAGACCCAGTACTTC
>TRBV5-1|.|TRBJ2-4|.
CASSFQPQGDGKNIQYF
TGCGCCAGCAGTTTCCAGCCCCAAGGGGATGGCAAAAACATTCAGTACTTC
>TRBV19|few|TRBJ1-6|.
CASSPATATNSPLHF
TGTGCCAGTAGTCCCGCGACAGCAACAAATTCACCCCTCCACTTT
>TRBV5-4|.|TRBJ2-1|TRBD1
CASAPRGQGFDNEQFF
TGTGCCAGCGCCCCGAGAGGACAGGGGTTCGACAATGAGCAGTTCTTC
>TRBV2|.|TRBJ2-6|TRBD1
CASIPGTGVSGANVLTF
TGTGCCAGCATCCCGGGGACAGGGGTCTCTGGGGCCAACGTCCTGACTTTC
>TRBV30|.|TRBJ1-1|.
CAWSVRGNTEAFF
TGTGCCTGGAGTGTCCGGGGAAACACTGAAGCTTTCTTT
>TRBV10-3|.|TRBJ1-1|.
CAIRRQQNTEAFF
TGTGCCATCAGGAGACAGCAGAACACTGAAGCTTTCTTT
>TRBV6-6|.|TRBJ2-2|.
CASSPFTGLLAGELFF
TGTGCCAGCAGTCCCTTTACAGGGTTGCTTGCCGGGGAGCTGTTTTTT
>TRBV19|few|TRBJ1-2|TRBD1
CASTRTGGPNYGYTF
TGTGCCAGTACGCGGACAGGGGGCCCCAACTATGGCTACACCTTC
>TRBV7-9|.|TRBJ1-1|.
CASTLTGETEAFF
TGTGCCAGCACCCTTACGGGGGAGACTGAAGCTTTCTTT
>TRBV5-4|.|TRBJ2-5|TRBD1
CASSPGGRETQYF
TGTGCCAGCAGCCCAGGGGGAAGAGAGACCCAGTACTTC
>TRBV15|.|TRBJ2-2|TRBD2
CATSPRAGAGELFF
TGTGCCACCAGCCCCCGAGCGGGGGCCGGGGAGCTGTTTTTT
>TRBV7-8|once|TRBJ1-3|.
CASSLGEGVATIYF
TGTGCCAGCAGCTTAGGCGAGGGGGTGGCCACCATATATTTT
>TRBV6-1|.|TRBJ1-5|.
CASSPRPDSNQPQHF
TGTGCCAGCAGCCCCAGGCCGGATAGCAATCAGCCCCAGCATTTT
>TRBV30|.|TRBJ2-2|TRBD1
CAWSVLGQGAGELFF
TGTGCCTGGAGTGTACTGGGACAGGGAGCCGGGGAGCTGTTTTTT
>TRBV7-9|.|TRBJ2-1|TRBD2
CASSPRWGGGLGDEQFF
TGTGCCAGCAGTCCTAGATGGGGGGGAGGGCTAGGGGATGAGCAGTTCTTC
>TRBV29-1|.|TRBJ2-3|.
CSVLSGQSTDTQYF
TGCAGCGTCCTCTCAGGACAGAGCACAGATACGCAGTATTTT
>TRBV4-1|.|TRBJ1-1|.
CASSQERGTEAFF
TGCGCCAGCAGCCAAGAGAGAGGAACTGAAGCTTTCTTT
>TRBV9|.|TRBJ2-2|TRBD2
CASSVAGAGGTGELFF
TGTGCCAGCAGCGTAGCCGGGGCGGGGGGCACCGGGGAGCTGTTTTTT
>TRBV5-1|once|TRBJ2-1|.
CASSLSGQAAWGEQFF
TGCGCCAGCAGTCTTAGCGGACAGGCCGCGTGGGGTGAGCAGTTCTTC
>TRBV7-8|.|TRBJ1-2|.
CASSFRGGYGYTF
TGTGCCAGCAGCTTCCGGGGAGGATATGGCTACACCTTC
>TRBV6-5|.|TRBJ2-5|.
CASSRREQYF
TGTGCCAGCAGTCGGAGGGAGCAGTACTTC
>TRBV5-1|.|TRBJ2-3|.
CASSLAVGGTADTQYF
TGCGCCAGCAGCTTGGCCGTTGGAGGCACAGCAGATACGCAGTATTTT
>TRBV28|.|TRBJ2-5|.
CASSLPRDTETQYF
TGTGCCAGCAGTTTACCCCGGGACACAGAGACCCAGTACTTC
>TRBV6-6|.|TRBJ1-4|TRBD1
CASTPEGTGEDEKLFF
TGTGCCAGCACCCCGGAGGGGACAGGGGAGGATGAAAAACTGTTTTTT
>TRBV5-6|.|TRBJ1-1|.
CASSGIRQTAFF
TGTGCCAGCAGCGGTATAAGACAGACGGCTTTCTTT
>TRBV7-2|.|TRBJ2-1|TRBD1
CASSLVRDSSYNEQFF
TGTGCCAGCAGCTTAGTTCGGGACAGCTCCTACAATGAGCAGTTCTTC
>TRBV28|once|TRBJ2-1|.
CASGGSYNEQFF
TGTGCCAGCGGGGGGTCCTACAATGAGCAGTTCTTC
>TRBV15|.|TRBJ1-6|.
CATSRDLLGQGYSPLHF
TGTGCCACCAGCAGAGATCTCTTAGGGCAGGGATATTCACCCCTCCACTTT
>TRBV5-5|.|TRBJ2-7|TRBD1
CASSLSRQGFYEQYF
TGTGCCAGCAGCTTGTCTAGACAGGGGTTCTACGAGCAGTACTTC
>TRBV7-9|few|TRBJ1-4|.
CASSSPRQTGGYNEKLFF
TGTGCCAGCAGTTCCCCCCGCCAAACGGGGGGGTATAATGAAAAACTGTTTTTT
>TRBV10-3|.|TRBJ2-3|TRBD2
CATRLSGGSTDTQYF
TGTGCCACTCGTCTCTCGGGGGGGAGCACAGATACGCAGTATTTT
>TRBV6-5|.|TRBJ1-2|.
CASSVGIYGYTF
TGTGCCAGCAGTGTGGGCATTTATGGCTACACCTTC
>TRBV28|.|TRBJ1-2|.
CASSLPGRGEWYGYTF
TGTGCCAGCAGTTTACCCGGCCGGGGAGAATGGTATGGCTACACCTTC
>TRBV9|.|TRBJ2-7|TRBD2
CASSELPGLGGEQYF
TGTGCCAGCAGCGAGCTACCGGGACTAGGAGGCGAGCAGTACTTC
>TRBV11-2|.|TRBJ2-5|.
CASSFGTGSAYF
.
>TRBV5-6|.|TRBJ1-2|.
CASSLGGGGTNYGYTF
TGTGCCAGCAGCTTAGGTGGGGGGGGAACTAACTATGGCTACACCTTC
>TRBV6-5|.|TRBJ2-1|.
CASKRSGNEQFF
TGTGCCAGCAAGAGGAGTGGCAATGAGCAGTTCTTC
>TRBV4-3|.|TRBJ2-1|TRBD2
CASSQFTGGHNEQFF
TGCGCCAGCAGCCAATTTACGGGGGGGCACAATGAGCAGTTCTTC
>TRBV20-1|once|TRBJ2-7|.
CSASLAAPSF
TGCAGTGCTAGCTTGGCGGCGCCCAGCTTC
>TRBV15|once|TRBJ2-2|.
CATSRERQGWDGELFF
TGTGCCACCAGCAGAGAGAGGCAGGGGTGGGACGGGGAGCTGTTTTTT